This TCR beta chain was identified during a study of long-term antiretroviral therapy in people with HIV. The CDR3 consists of 13 residues. Germline V gene lookup returns CDR1 LNHDA and CDR2 SQIVND (reference sequence). V dropped 7 bases and J dropped 6; count of bases not matched to a gene: 7. Every one of the participants with HIV received treatment in the United States. It was version v3.0 of the immunoSEQ assay that was run at survey level. The data were produced by immunoSEQ multiplex PCR, yet TCRdb's version contains in-frame clones alone and is incomplete. Of around 35,000 clones in the sample, approximately 84% were seen once.

The rearrangement joins TRBV19 to TRBJ1-1; 8 nucleotides match TRBD1. The sequences come from unsorted PBMCs, collected 3.1 years after starting antiretroviral therapy. This receptor was identified in a woman aged 45-65 years with HIV. The CDR3 coding sequence is TGTGCCAGTACCTACCAGGGGGCGGCTGAAGCTTTCTTT. Protein sequence: CASTYQGAAEAFF.